Listed here is a single T cell receptor (beta chain). The record originates from a study of blood T cell repertoires in COVID-19. Overall study: T cells, B-cell-depleted T cells, or PBMCs supplied cDNA or gDNA.

The method was immunoSEQ multiplex PCR; TCRdb's version includes in-frame clones alone and lacks a portion of them. The sample holds roughly 47,000 clones; about 89% are singletons and the top ten take 15%. Per the germline V gene, CDR1 is KGHSH and CDR2 is LQKENI. The CDR3 has 11 amino acids. V was cut by 8 bases and J by 6 bases, with 10 bases left in between. Sequenced sample: peripheral blood. The origin of this receptor is a man between 70 and 80 years old with active COVID-19. The chain couples TRBV18 to TRBJ1-1; possible D gene TRBD1, 5 bases. CDR3 residues: CASTRDSEAFF. In DNA form, the CDR3 reads TGTGCCAGCACCAGGGATTCTGAAGCTTTCTTT.